This T cell receptor beta chain was observed in a study of T cell responses to AZD1222 COVID-19 vaccine. V lost 0 bases and J 0 bases, leaving 21 bases between the germline ends. The V gene's germline CDR1 is PRHDT and CDR2 FYEKMQ (reference sequence). The CDR3 is 21 amino acids. The data were produced by immunoSEQ multiplex PCR, yet TCRdb's version contains in-frame clones alone and is incomplete. The sample carries under 200,000 clones, 94% recorded once. This sequence joins TRBV13 and TRBJ1-6; maybe TRBD1 (5 bases). The sequence was collected from an adult in good health. Sequencing was performed on peripheral blood, taken on day 0 of AZD1222 vaccination. The CDR3 loop is CASSLGPVGHLPSSYNSPLHF. CDR3 DNA sequence: TGTGCCAGCAGCTTAGGACCGGTCGGACATTTGCCTAGCTCCTATAATTCACCCCTCCACTTT.